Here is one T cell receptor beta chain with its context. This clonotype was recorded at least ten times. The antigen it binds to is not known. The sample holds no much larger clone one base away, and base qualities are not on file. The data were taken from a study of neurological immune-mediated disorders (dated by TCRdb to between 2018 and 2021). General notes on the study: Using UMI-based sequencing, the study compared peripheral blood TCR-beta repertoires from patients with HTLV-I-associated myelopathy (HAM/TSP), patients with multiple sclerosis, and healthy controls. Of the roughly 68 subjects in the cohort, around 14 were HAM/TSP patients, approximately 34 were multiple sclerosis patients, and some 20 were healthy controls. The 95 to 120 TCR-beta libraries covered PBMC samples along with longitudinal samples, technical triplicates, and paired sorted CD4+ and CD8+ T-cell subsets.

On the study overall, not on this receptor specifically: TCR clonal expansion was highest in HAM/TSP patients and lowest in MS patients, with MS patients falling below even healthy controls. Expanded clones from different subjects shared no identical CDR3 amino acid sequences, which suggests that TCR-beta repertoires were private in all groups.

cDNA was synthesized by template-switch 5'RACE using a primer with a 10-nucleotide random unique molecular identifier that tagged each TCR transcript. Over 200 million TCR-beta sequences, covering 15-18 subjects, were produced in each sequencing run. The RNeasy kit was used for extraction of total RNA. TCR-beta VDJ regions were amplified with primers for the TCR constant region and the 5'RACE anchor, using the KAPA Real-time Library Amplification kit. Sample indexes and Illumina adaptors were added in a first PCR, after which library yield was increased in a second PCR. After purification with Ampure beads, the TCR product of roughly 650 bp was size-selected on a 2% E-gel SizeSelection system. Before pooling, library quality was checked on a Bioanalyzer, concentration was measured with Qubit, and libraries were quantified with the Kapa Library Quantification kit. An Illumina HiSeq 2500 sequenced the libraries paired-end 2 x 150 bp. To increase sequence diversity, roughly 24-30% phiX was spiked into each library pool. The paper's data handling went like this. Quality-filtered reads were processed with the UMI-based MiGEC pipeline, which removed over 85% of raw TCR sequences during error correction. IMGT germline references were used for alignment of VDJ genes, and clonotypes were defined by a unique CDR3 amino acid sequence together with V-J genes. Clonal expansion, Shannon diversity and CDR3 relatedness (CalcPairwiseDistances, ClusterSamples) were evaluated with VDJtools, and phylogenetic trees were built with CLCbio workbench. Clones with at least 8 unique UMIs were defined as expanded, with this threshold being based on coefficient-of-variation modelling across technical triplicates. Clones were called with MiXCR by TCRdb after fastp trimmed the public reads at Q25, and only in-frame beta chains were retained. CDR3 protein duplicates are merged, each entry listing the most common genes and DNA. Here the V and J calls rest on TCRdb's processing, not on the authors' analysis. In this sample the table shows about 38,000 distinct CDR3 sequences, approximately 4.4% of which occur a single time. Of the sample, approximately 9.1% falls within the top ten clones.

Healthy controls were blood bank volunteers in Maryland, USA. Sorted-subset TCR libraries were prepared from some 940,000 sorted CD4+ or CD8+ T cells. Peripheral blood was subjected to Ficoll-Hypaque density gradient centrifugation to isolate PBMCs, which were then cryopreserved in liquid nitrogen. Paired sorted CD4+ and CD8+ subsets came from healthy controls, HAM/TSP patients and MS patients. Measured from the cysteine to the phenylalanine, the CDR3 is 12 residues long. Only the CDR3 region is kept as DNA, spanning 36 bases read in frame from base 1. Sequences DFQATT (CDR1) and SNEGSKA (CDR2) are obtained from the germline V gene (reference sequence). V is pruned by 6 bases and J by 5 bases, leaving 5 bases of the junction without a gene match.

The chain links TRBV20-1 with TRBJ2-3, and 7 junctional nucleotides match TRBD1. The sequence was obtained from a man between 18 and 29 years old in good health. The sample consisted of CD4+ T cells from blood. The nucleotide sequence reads TGCAGTGCCTCACCAGGGGGAGATACGCAGTATTTT. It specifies CSASPGGDTQYF.